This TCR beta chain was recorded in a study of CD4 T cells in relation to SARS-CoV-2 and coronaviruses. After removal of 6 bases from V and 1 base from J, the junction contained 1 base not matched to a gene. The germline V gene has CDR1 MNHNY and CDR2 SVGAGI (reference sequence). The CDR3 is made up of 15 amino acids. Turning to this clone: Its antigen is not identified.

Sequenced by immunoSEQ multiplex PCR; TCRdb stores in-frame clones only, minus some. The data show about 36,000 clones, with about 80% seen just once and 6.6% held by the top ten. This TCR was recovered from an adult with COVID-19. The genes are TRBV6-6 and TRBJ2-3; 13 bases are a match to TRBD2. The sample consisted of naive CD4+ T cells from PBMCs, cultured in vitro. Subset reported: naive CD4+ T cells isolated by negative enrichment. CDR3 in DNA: TGTGCCAGCAGCGGACTAGCGGGAGGCACAGATACGCAGTATTTT. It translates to CASSGLAGGTDTQYF.